These T cell receptor beta chains were read from a single sample in a study of early T cells in non-severe SARS-CoV-2 infection. One entry per CDR3 protein, called by TCRdb with MiXCR from the 5' RACE reads. This sample has about 76,000 distinct CDR3 sequences, with approximately 10% found just once. The sequenced sample was whole blood. These receptors all come from an adult who was a healthcare worker with PCR-confirmed SARS-CoV-2 infection or an uninfected control (not recorded which). The CDR3 runs from the conserved cysteine through the conserved F or W. Fields, in order: J gene, D gene, V gene, clone size, CDR3 protein, CDR3 DNA. The D gene is left open where the match is weak. Some rows have no size entry. The others give once, few or many, or a class for an expanded clone.

>TRBJ2-3|TRBD1|TRBV9|-
CASSVGTGVGDTQYF
TGTGCCAGCAGCGTAGGAACAGGGGTTGGAGATACGCAGTATTTT
>TRBJ2-1|TRBD1|TRBV11-2|many
CASSMRDREQFF
TGTGCCAGCAGCATGAGGGACAGGGAGCAGTTCTTC
>TRBJ1-3|-|TRBV2|-
CASSEVQGRGNTIYF
TGTGCCAGCAGTGAAGTGCAGGGGCGCGGAAACACCATATATTTT
>TRBJ2-5|TRBD2|TRBV6-1|many
CASSETSGYQETQYF
TGTGCCAGCAGTGAAACTAGCGGGTACCAAGAGACCCAGTACTTC
>TRBJ2-1|TRBD2|TRBV20-1|-
CSATGTSGGSFF
TGCAGTGCCACTGGGACTAGCGGAGGTTCGTTCTTC
>TRBJ2-1|-|TRBV5-5|many
CASSQTQRGEQFF
TGTGCCAGCAGCCAGACCCAGCGAGGTGAGCAGTTCTTC
>TRBJ2-3|TRBD1|TRBV30|-
CAWRALGQGSSDTQYF
TGTGCCTGGAGAGCACTCGGACAGGGTTCATCAGATACGCAGTATTTT
>TRBJ2-5|TRBD1|TRBV10-3|many
CAIRTTGEETQYF
TGTGCCATCAGGACGACAGGGGAAGAGACCCAGTACTTC
>TRBJ1-5|TRBD1|TRBV12-3/TRBV12-4|few
CASSPPRQGRVNQPQHF
TGTGCCAGCAGCCCCCCGAGACAGGGACGGGTTAATCAGCCCCAGCATTTT
>TRBJ2-6|TRBD1|TRBV7-2|-
CASSSGTGYGANVLTF
TGTGCCAGCAGCTCCGGGACAGGGTATGGGGCCAACGTCCTGACTTTC
>TRBJ1-1|-|TRBV5-5|few
CASSSQANTEAFF
TGTGCCAGCAGCTCACAGGCCAACACTGAAGCTTTCTTT
>TRBJ2-1|TRBD2|TRBV6-6|many
CASSYSTGGGGYEQFF
TGTGCCAGCAGTTACTCTACAGGCGGGGGAGGATATGAGCAGTTCTTC
>TRBJ2-7|-|TRBV28|once
CASSFSVSEQYF
TGTGCCAGCAGTTTCAGTGTTTCCGAGCAGTACTTC
>TRBJ2-1|-|TRBV11-2|-
CASSLAVGSSYNEQFF
TGTGCCAGCAGCTTAGCCGTGGGTAGCTCCTACAATGAGCAGTTCTTC
>TRBJ2-2|-|TRBV5-4|many
CASSSTVINTGELFF
TGTGCCAGCAGCTCGACAGTGATAAACACCGGGGAGCTGTTTTTT
>TRBJ1-2|TRBD1|TRBV12-3/TRBV12-4|few
CASSLATGGTGGYTF
TGTGCCAGCAGTCTCGCAACAGGGGGCACAGGTGGCTACACCTTC
>TRBJ1-1|-|TRBV4-2|few
CASSQEAGQRHTEAFF
TGTGCCAGCAGCCAAGAGGCCGGACAGAGGCACACTGAAGCTTTCTTT